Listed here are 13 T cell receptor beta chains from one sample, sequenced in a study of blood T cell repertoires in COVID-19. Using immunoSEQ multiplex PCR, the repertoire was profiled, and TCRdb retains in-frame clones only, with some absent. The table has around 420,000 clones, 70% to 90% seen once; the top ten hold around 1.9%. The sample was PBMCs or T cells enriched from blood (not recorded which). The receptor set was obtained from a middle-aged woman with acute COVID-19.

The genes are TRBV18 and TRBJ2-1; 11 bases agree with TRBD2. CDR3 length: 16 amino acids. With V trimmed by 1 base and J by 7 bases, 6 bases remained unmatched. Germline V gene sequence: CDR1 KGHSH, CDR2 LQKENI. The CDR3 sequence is CASSPQLAGANNEQFF. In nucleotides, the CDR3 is TGTGCCAGCTCACCACAACTAGCGGGGGCCAATAATGAGCAGTTCTTC.

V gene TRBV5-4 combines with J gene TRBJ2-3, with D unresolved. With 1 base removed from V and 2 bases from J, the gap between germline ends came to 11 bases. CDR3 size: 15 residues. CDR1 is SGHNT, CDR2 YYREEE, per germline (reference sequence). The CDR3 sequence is CASSLINRVTDTQYF. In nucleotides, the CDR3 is TGTGCCAGCAGCTTGATTAACAGAGTCACAGATACGCAGTATTTT.

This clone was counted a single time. DNA of the CDR3: TGTGCCAGCAGCTCACACCACGGGACAGGGGTTTACGAGCAGTACTTC. Its translation is CASSSHHGTGVYEQYF. The V and J genes are TRBV9 and TRBJ2-7; TRBD1 matches at 10 bases. Germline CDR1 SGDLS, CDR2 YYNGEE. The CDR3 length is 16 residues. J lost 4 bases, V lost 4 bases, and 11 bases had no gene match.

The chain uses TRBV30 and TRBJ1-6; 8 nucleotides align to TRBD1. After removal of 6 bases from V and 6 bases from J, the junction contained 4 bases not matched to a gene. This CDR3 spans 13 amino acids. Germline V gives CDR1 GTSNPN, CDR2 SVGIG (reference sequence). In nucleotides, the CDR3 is TGTGCCTGTTTGGACAGGGTTAATTCACCCCTCCACTTT. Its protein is CACLDRVNSPLHF.

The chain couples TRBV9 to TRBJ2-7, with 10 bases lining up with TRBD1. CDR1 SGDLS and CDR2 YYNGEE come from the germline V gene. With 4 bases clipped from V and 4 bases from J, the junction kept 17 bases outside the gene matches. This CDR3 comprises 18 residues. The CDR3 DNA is TGTGCCAGCAGCCCGGGGCCGACAGGGGGCCACCAGGGGTACGAGCAGTACTTC. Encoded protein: CASSPGPTGGHQGYEQYF.

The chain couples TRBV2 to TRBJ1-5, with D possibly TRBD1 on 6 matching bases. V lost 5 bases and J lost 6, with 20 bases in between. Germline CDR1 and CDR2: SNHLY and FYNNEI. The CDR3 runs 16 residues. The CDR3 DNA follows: TGTGCCAGCAGTAGATCGGGGACATCGGTGGGTCAGCCCCAGCATTTT. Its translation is CASSRSGTSVGQPQHF.

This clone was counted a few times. CDR3 amino acids: CASSSQTGYGYTF. In DNA, the CDR3 is TGTGCCAGCAGCTCCCAGACAGGATATGGCTACACCTTC. The rearrangement uses TRBV11-3 and TRBJ1-2; tentatively, D is TRBD1 (6 bases). The V end was cut by 4 bases, the J end by 5 bases, with 11 bases between. Germline V gene sequence: CDR1 SGHNT, CDR2 YENEEA. The CDR3 is 13 residues long.

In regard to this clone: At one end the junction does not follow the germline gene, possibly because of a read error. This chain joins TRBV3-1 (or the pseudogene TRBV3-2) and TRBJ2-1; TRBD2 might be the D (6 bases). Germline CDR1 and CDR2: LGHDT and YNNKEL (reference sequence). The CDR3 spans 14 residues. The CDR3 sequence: CASSLRDSFNEQFF. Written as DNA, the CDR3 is TGTGCCAGCAGCCTCCGGGACTCCTTCAATGAGCAGTTCTTC.

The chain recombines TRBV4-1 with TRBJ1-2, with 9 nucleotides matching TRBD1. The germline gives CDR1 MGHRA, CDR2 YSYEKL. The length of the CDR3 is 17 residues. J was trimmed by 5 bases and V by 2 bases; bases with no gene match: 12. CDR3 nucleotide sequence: TGCGCCAGCAGCCAACAAGAACAGGGGGCACTGCGGTATGGCTACACCTTC. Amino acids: CASSQQEQGALRYGYTF.

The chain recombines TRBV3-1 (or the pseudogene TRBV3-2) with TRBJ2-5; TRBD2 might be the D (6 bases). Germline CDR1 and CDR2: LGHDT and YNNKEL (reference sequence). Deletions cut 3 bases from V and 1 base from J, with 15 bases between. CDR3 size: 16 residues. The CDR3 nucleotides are TGTGCCAGCAGCCAGGCAAGTACCGGGAGCCAAGAGACCCAGTACTTC. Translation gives CASSQASTGSQETQYF.

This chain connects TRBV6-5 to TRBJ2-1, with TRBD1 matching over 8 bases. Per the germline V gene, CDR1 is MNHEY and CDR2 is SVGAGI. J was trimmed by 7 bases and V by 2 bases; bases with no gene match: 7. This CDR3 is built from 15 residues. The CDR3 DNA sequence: TGTGCCAGCAGTTACAAGCAGGGGGCCGTAAATGAGCAGTTCTTC. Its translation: CASSYKQGAVNEQFF.

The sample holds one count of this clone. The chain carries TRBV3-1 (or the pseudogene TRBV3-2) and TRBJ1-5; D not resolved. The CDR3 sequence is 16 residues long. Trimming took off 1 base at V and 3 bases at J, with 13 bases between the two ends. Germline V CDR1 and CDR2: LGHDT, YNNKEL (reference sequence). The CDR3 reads CASSQGPQNNNQPQHF. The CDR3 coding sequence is TGTGCCAGCAGCCAAGGGCCGCAAAACAACAATCAGCCCCAGCATTTT.

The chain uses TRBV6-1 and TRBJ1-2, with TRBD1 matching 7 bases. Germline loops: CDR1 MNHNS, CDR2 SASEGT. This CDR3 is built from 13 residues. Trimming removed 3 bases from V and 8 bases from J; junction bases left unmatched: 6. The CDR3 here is CASSERQGWGYTF. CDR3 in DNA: TGTGCCAGCAGTGAGAGACAGGGTTGGGGCTACACCTTC.